This TCR beta chain came from a study of cytomegalovirus exposure and HLA in healthy donors. Study-wide results and caveats: Roughly even sequencing depth across donors was the assumption behind the presence/absence analyses. Most CMV-associated TCR beta chains appeared HLA-restricted in a later analysis.

This PCR relied on a set of 60 Vbeta primers and 13 Jbeta primers. Generated by immunoSEQ multiplex PCR, the TCRdb table keeps only in-frame clones and is missing some. The table lists 200,000 to 250,000 clones, 65% to 85% of them singletons. Trimming removed 2 bases from V and 2 bases from J, with 12 bases in between. Germline V CDR1 and CDR2: MNHEY, SVGAGI. The CDR3 has 15 amino acids. A note on this clone: The target antigen is unknown.

The clonotype comes from a man between 45 and 60 years old in good health and CMV-seronegative. The sequenced sample consisted of PBMCs. The gene calls are TRBV6-5 and TRBJ2-5; a possible D gene is TRBD1 (5 bases). CDR3 nucleotide sequence: TGTGCCAGCAGTTACAGTCCAGGACAACAAGAGACCCAGTACTTC. This gives the protein CASSYSPGQQETQYF.